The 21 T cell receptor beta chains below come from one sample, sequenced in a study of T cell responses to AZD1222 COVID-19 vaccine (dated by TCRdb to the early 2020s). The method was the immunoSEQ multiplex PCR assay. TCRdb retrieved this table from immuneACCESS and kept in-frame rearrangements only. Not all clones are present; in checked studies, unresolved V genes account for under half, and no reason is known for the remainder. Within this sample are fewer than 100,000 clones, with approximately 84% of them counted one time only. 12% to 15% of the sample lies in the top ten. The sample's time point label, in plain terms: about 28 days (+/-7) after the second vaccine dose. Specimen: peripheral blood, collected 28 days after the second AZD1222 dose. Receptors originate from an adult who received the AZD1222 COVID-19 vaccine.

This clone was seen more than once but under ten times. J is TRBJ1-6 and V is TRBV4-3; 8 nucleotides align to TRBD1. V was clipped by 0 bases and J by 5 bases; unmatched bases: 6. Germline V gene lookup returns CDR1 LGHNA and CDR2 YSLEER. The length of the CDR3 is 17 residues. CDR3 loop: CASSQEDRVLDNSPLHF. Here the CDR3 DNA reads TGCGCCAGCAGCCAAGAGGACAGGGTCTTGGATAATTCACCCCTCCACTTT.

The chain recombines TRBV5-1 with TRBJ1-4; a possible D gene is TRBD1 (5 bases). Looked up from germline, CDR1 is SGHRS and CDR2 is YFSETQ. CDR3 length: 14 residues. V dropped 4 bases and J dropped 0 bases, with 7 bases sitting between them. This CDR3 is CASSQTATNEKLFF. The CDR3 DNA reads TGCGCCAGCAGCCAGACAGCAACTAATGAAAAACTGTTTTTT.

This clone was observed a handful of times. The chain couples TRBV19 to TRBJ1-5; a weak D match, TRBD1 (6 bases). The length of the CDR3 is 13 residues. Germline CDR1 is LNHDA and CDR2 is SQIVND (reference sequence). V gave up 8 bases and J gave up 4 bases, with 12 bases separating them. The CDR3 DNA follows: TGTGCCAGTTCTGGGGGCAGAAATCAGCCCCAGCATTTT. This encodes CASSGGRNQPQHF.

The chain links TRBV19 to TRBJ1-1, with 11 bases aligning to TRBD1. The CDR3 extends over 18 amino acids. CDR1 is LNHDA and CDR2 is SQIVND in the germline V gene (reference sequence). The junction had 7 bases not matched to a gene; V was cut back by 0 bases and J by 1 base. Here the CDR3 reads CASSIDHAGTGGNTEAFF. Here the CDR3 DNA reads TGTGCCAGTAGTATAGACCACGCCGGGACAGGGGGGAACACTGAAGCTTTCTTT. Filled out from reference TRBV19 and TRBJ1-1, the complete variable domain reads DGGITQSPKYLFRKEGQNVTLSCEQNLNHDAMYWYRQDPGQGLRLIYYSQIVNDFQKGDIAEGYSVSREKKESFPLTVTSAQKNPTAFYLCASSIDHAGTGGNTEAFFGQGTRLTVV.

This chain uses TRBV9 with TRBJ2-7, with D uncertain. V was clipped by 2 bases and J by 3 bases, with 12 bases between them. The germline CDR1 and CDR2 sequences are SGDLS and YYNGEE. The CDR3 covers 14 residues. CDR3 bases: TGTGCCAGCAGCGTTGAAGGAGCTGGCTACGAGCAGTACTTC. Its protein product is CASSVEGAGYEQYF.

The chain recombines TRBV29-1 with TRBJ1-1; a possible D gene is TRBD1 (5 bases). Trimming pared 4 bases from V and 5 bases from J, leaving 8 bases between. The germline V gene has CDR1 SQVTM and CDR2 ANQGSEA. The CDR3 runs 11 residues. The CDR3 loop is CSVGGVTEAFF. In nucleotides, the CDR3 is TGCAGCGTTGGAGGGGTTACTGAAGCTTTCTTT.

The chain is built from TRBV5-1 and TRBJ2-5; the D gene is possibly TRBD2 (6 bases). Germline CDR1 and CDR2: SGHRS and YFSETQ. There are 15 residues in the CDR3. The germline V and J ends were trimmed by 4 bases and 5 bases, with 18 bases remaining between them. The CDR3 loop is CASSESGSWGETQYF. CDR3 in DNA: TGCGCCAGCAGCGAGTCCGGGAGTTGGGGGGAGACCCAGTACTTC.

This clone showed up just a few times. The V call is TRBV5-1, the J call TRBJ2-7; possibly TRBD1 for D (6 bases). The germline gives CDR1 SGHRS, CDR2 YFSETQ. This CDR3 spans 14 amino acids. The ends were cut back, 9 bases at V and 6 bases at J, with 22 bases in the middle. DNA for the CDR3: TGCGCCATCGTAGAACAGGGCCAGCCTGGCGAGCAGTACTTC. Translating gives CAIVEQGQPGEQYF.

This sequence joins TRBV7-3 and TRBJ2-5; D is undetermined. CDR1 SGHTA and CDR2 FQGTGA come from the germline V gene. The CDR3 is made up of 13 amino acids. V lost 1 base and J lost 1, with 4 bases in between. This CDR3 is CASSLSSQETQYF. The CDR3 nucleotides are TGTGCCAGCAGCTTAAGCAGCCAAGAGACCCAGTACTTC.

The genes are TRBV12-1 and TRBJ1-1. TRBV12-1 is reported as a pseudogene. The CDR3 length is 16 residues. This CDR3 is CASSFVFSAPDTEAFF. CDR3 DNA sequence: TGTGCCAGCAGCTTTGTCTTCTCGGCGCCTGACACTGAAGCTTTCTTT.

DNA for the CDR3: TGCGCCAGCAGCTGGTCTTCGCGGGGGCTTTACAATGAGCAGTTCTTC. This encodes CASSWSSRGLYNEQFF. V usage is TRBV5-1 and J usage is TRBJ2-1; tentatively, D is TRBD2 (7 bases). With 3 bases removed from V and 4 bases from J, the gap between germline ends came to 17 bases. This CDR3 region has 16 residues. Germline V lookup: CDR1 SGHRS, CDR2 YFSETQ.

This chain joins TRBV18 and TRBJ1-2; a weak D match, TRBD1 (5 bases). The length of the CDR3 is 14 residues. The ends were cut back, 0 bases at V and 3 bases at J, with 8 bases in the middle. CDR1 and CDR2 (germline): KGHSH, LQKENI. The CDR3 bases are TGTGCCAGCTCACCACCCGGGACGGACTATGGCTACACCTTC. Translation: CASSPPGTDYGYTF.

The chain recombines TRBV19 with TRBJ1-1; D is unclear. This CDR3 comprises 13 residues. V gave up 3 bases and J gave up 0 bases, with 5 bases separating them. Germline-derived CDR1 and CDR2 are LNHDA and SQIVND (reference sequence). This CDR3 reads CASSITLNTEAFF. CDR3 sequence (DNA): TGTGCCAGTAGTATTACGTTGAACACTGAAGCTTTCTTT.

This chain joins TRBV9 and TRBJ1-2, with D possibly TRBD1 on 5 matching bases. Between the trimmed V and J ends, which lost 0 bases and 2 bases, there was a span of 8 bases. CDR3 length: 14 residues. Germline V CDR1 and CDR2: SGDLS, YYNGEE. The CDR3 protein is CASSVEAGNYGYTF. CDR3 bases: TGTGCCAGCAGCGTAGAGGCAGGGAACTATGGCTACACCTTC.

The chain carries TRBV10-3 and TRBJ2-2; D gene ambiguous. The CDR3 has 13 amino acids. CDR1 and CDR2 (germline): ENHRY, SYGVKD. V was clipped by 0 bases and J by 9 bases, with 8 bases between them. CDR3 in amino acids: CAISESKSWELFF. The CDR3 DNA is TGTGCCATCAGTGAGTCGAAATCCTGGGAGCTGTTTTTT.

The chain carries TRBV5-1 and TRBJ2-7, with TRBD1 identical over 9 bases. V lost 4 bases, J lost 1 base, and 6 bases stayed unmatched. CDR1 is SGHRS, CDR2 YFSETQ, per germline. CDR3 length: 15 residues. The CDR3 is CASSLDRGESYEQYF. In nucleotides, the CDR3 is TGCGCCAGCAGCCTAGACAGGGGGGAATCCTACGAGCAGTACTTC. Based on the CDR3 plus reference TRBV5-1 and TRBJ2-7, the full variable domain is KAGVTQTPRYLIKTRGQQVTLSCSPISGHRSVSWYQQTPGQGLQFLFEYFSETQRNKGNFPGRFSGRQFSNSRSEMNVSTLELGDSALYLCASSLDRGESYEQYFGPGTRLTVT.

The CDR3 DNA reads TGTGCCAGCAGCTTGGCCAGGGAATTAATAGCCAAAAACATTCAGTACTTC. Encoded protein: CASSLARELIAKNIQYF. The chain carries TRBV5-6 and TRBJ2-4, with D perhaps TRBD1 (5 bases). Germline CDR1 is SGHDT and CDR2 is YYEEEE. The CDR3 totals 17 residues. V dropped 0 bases and J dropped 0 bases, with 13 bases sitting between them.

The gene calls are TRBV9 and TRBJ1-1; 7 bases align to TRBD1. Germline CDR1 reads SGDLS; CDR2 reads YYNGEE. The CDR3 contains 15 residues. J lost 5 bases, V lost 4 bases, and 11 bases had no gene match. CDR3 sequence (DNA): TGTGCCAGCAGCCCCCGGGGAGGGGGCAGGACTGAAGCTTTCTTT. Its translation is CASSPRGGGRTEAFF. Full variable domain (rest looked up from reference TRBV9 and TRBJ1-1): DSGVTQTPKHLITATGQRVTLRCSPRSGDLSVYWYQQSLDQGLQFLIQYYNGEERAKGNILERFSAQQFPDLHSELNLSSLELGDSALYFCASSPRGGGRTEAFFGQGTRLTVV.

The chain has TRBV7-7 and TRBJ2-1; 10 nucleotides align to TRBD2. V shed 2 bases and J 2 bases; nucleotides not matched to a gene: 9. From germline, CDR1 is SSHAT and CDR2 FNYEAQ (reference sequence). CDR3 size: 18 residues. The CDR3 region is CASSLHPLTSGPYNEQFF. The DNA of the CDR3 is TGTGCCAGCAGCTTACATCCCCTGACTAGCGGGCCCTACAATGAGCAGTTCTTC.

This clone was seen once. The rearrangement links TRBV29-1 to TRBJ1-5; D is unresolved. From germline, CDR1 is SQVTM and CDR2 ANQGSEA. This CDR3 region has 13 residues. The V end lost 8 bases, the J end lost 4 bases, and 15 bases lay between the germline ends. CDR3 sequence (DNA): TGCAGCCCAACCAGACGGAGTAATCAGCCCCAGCATTTT. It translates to CSPTRRSNQPQHF. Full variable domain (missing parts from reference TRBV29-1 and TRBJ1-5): SAVISQKPSRDICQRGTSLTIQCQVDSQVTMMFWYRQQPGQSLTLIATANQGSEATYESGFVIDKFPISRPNLTFSTLTVSNMSPEDSSIYLCSPTRRSNQPQHFGDGTRLSIL.

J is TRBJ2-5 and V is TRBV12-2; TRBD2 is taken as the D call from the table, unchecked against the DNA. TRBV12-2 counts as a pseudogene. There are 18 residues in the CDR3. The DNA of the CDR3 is TGTGCAAGTCCCCCGGGACTAGCGGGGGGCCGGTACCAAGAGACCCAGTACTTC. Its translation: CASPPGLAGGRYQETQYF.